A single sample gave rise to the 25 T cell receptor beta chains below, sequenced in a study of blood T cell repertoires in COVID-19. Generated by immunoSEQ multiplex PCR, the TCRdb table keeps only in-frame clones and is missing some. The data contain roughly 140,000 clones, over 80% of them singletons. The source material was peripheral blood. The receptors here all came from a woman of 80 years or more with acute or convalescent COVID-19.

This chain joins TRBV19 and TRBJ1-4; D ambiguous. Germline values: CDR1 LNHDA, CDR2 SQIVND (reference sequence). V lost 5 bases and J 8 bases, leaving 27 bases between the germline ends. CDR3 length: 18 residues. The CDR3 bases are TGTGCCAGTAGTCCCTTATTGGCCAGGAGCGGGCGGGAAGAAAAACTGTTTTTT. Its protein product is CASSPLLARSGREEKLFF.

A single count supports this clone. The CDR3 sequence is CASSLALAGSYEQYF. DNA for the CDR3: TGTGCCAGCAGCTTAGCGCTTGCCGGCTCCTACGAGCAGTACTTC. V gene TRBV7-2 combines with J gene TRBJ2-7; D is undetermined. The V end lost 0 bases, the J end lost 0 bases, and 9 bases lay between the germline ends. This CDR3 is 15 amino acids long. Per the germline V gene, CDR1 is SGHTA and CDR2 is FQGNSA.

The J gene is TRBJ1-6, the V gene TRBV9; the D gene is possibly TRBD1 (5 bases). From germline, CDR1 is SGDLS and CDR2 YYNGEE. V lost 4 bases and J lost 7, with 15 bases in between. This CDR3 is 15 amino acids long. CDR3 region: CASSPLGVINSPLHF. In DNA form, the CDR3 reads TGTGCCAGCAGCCCATTAGGGGTTATCAATTCACCCCTCCACTTT.

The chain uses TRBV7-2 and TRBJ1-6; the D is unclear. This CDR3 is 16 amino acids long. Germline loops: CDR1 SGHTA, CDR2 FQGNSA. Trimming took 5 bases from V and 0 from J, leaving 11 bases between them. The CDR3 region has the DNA TGTGCCAGCAGCGCTCAAAGTAGCTCCTATAATTCACCCCTCCACTTT. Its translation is CASSAQSSSYNSPLHF.

For the CDR3, the DNA is TGTGCCAGCAGTCCCGGACAGGGTACTGAAGCTTTCTTT. Translating it yields CASSPGQGTEAFF. V gene TRBV6-6 combines with J gene TRBJ1-1; 8 bases map to TRBD1. Trimming took 5 bases from V and 5 from J; bases not matched to a gene: 4. This CDR3 comprises 13 residues. Germline-derived CDR1 and CDR2 are MNHNY and SVGAGI (reference sequence).

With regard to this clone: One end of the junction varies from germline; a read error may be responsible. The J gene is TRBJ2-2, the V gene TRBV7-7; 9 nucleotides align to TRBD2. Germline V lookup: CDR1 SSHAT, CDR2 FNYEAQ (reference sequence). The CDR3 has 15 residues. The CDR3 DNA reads TGTGCTAGCAGCCCTAGCGGGGTGGGAGCCGGGGAGCTGTTTTTT. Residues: CASSPSGVGAGELFF.

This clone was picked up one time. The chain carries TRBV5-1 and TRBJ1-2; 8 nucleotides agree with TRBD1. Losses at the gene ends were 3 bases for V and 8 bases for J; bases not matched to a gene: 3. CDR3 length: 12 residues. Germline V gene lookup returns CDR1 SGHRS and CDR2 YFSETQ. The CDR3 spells CASSWTGRGYTF. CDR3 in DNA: TGCGCCAGCAGCTGGACAGGGCGAGGCTACACCTTC.

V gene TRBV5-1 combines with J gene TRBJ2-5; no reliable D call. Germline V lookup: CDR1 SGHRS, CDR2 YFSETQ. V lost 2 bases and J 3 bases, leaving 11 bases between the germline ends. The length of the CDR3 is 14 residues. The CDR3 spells CASSLSDRKETQYF. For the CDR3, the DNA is TGCGCCAGCAGCTTATCTGATAGAAAAGAGACCCAGTACTTC.

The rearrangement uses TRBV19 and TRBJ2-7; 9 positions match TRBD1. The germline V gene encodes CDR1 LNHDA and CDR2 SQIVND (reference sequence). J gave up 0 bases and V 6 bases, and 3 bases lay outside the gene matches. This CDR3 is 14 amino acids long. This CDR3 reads CASRETGGSYEQYF. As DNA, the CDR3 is TGTGCCAGTAGAGAGACAGGGGGCTCCTACGAGCAGTACTTC.

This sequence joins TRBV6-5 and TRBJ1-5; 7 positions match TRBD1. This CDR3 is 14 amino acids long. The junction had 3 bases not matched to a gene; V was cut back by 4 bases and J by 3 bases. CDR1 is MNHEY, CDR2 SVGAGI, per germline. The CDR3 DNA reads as TGTGCCAGCAGTTTTACAGGGGCCAATCAGCCCCAGCATTTT. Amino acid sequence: CASSFTGANQPQHF.

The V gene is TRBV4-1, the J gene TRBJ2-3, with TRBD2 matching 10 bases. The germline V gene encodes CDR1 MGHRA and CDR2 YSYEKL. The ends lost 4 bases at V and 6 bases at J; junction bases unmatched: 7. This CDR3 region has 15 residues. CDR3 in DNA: TGCGCCAGCAGCCCCTCGAGCGGGGGGGCGGATACGCAGTATTTT. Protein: CASSPSSGGADTQYF.

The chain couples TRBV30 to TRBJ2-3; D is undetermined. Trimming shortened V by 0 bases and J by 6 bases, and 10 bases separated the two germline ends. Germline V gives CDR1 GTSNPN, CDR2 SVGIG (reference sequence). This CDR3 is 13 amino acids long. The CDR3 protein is CAWSVLERDTQYF. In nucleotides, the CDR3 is TGTGCCTGGAGTGTACTGGAGAGGGATACGCAGTATTTT.

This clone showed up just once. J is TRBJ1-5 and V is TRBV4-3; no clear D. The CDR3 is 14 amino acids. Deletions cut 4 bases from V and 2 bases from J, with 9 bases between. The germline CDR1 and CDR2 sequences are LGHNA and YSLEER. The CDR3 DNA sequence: TGCGCCAGCAGCCCCCAGTATGGCAATCAGCCCCAGCATTTT. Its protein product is CASSPQYGNQPQHF.

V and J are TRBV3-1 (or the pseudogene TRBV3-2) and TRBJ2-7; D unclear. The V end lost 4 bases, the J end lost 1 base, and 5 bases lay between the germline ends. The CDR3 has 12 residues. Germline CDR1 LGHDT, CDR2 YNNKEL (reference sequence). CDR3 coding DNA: TGTGCCAGCAGCCTCTATTCCTACGAGCAGTACTTC. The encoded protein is CASSLYSYEQYF.

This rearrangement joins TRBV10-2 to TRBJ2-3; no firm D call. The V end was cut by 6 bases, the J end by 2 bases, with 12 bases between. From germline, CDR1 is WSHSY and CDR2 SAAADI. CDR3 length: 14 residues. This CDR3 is CASRELIYTDTQYF. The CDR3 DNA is TGCGCCAGCAGGGAGCTAATTTACACAGATACGCAGTATTTT.

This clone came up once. The CDR3: CASSSRTGVMNTEAFF. The CDR3 DNA is TGTGCCAGCAGTTCTCGGACAGGGGTAATGAACACTGAAGCTTTCTTT. The gene calls are TRBV27 and TRBJ1-1; 9 bases fit TRBD1. The CDR3 is 16 amino acids. The trim removed 4 bases at V and 0 bases at J, leaving 6 bases unmatched. In germline, CDR1 is MNHEY, CDR2 SMNVEV (reference sequence).

DNA for the CDR3: TGTGCCAGCAGGATGGACAGGGGCGAGACCCAGTACTTC. Translated: CASRMDRGETQYF. The J gene is TRBJ2-5, the V gene TRBV2; 9 nucleotides match TRBD1. This CDR3 is 13 amino acids long. Germline lookup yields CDR1 SNHLY and CDR2 FYNNEI. V shed 6 bases, J shed 5 bases, and the junction held 4 bases outside the gene matches.

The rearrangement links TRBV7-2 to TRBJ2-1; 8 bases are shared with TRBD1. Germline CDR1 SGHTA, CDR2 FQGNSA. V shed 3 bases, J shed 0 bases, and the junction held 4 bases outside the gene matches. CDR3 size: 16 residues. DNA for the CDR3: TGTGCCAGCAGCTTTAGACAGGGGAGCTCCTACAATGAGCAGTTCTTC. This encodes CASSFRQGSSYNEQFF. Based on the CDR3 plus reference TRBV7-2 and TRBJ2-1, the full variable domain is GAGVSQSPSNKVTEKGKDVELRCDPISGHTALYWYRQSLGQGLEFLIYFQGNSAPDKSGLPSDRFSAERTGGSVSTLTIQRTQQEDSAVYLCASSFRQGSSYNEQFFGPGTRLTVL.

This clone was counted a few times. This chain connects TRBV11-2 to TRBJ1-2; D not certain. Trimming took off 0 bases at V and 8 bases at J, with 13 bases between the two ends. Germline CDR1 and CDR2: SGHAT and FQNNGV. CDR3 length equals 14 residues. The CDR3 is CASSLDAGGAGYTF. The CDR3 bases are TGTGCCAGCAGCTTAGATGCGGGTGGAGCGGGCTACACCTTC.

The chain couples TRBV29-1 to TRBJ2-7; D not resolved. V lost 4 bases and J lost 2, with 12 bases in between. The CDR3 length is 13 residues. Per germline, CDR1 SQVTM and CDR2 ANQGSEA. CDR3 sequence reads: CSVVHSVPYEQYF. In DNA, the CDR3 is TGCAGCGTTGTTCACTCGGTACCCTACGAGCAGTACTTC.

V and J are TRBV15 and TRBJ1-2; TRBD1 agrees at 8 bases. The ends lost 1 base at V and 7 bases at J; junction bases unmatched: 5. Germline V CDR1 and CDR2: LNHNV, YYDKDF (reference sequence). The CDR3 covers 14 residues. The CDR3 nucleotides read TGTGCCACCAGCAGAGTCAGGGGGCAGCTTGGCTACACCTTC. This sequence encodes CATSRVRGQLGYTF.

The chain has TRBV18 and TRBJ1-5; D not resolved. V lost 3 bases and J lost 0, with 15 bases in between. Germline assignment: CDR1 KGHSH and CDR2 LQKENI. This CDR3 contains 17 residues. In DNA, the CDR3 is TGTGCCAGCTCACCCTTGGGAGGGCTCGATAGCAATCAGCCCCAGCATTTT. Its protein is CASSPLGGLDSNQPQHF.

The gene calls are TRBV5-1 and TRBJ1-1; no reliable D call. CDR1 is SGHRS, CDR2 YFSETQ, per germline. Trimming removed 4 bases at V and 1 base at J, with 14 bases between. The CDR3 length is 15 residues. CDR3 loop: CASSEASPANTEAFF. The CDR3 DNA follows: TGCGCCAGCAGCGAGGCATCCCCAGCGAACACTGAAGCTTTCTTT.

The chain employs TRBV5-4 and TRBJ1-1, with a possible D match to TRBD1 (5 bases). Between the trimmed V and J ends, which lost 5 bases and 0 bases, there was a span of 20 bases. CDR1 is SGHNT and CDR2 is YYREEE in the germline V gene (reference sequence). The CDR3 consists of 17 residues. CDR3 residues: CASRLGRGSPMNTEAFF. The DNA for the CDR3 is TGTGCCAGCAGACTTGGTAGGGGTTCTCCCATGAACACTGAAGCTTTCTTT.

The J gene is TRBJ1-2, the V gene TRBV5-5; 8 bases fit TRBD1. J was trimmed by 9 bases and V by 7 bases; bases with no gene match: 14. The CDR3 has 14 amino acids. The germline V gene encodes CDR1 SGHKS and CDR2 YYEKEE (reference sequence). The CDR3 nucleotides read TGTGCCAGCCTTGGAACAGGGGGGTTCCTTAGCTACACCTTC. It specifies CASLGTGGFLSYTF. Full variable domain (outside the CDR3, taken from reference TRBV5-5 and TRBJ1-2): DAGVTQSPTHLIKTRGQQVTLRCSPISGHKSVSWYQQVLGQGPQFIFQYYEKEERGRGNFPDRFSARQFPNYSSELNVNALLLGDSALYLCASLGTGGFLSYTFGSGTRLTVV.